This T cell receptor beta chain was documented in a study of T-cell reconstitution after alpha-beta-depleted transplantation in children. In its sample, this clonotype was seen a few times. Unique molecular identifiers were used to barcode this TCRbeta library. TCRdb re-called the PCR reads with MiXCR, one entry per CDR3 protein. The table records some 240,000 distinct CDR3 sequences, 9.7% of them present only once. Germline values: CDR1 MNHEY, CDR2 SVGEGT. The CDR3 loop spans 12 amino acids. Trimming left V 0 bases short and J 11 bases short, with 10 bases between. The specimen comprised PBMCs from the stem cell graft donor, sampled from the stem cell graft. This clonotype was obtained from a human donor who donated a stem cell graft to a child with SCID. The genes are TRBV6-2 or TRBV6-3 and TRBJ1-1, with D uncertain. CDR3: CASSYSGVGAFF. In DNA form, the CDR3 reads TGTGCCAGCAGTTACTCTGGCGTGGGGGCTTTCTTT.